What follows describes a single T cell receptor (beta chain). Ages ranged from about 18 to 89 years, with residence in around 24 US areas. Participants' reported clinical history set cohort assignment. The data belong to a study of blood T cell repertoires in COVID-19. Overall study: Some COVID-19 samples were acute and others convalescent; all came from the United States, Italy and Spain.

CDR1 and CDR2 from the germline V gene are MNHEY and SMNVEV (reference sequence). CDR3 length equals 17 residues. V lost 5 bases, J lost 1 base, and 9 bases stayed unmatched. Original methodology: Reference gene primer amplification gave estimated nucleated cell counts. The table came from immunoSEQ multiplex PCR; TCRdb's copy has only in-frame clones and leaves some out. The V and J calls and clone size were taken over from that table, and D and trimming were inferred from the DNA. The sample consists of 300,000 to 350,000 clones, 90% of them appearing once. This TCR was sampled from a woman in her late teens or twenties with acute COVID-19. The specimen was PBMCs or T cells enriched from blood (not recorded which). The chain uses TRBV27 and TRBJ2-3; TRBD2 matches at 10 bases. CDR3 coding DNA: TGTGCCAGCAGTGCCCTAGCGGGAGCGGCAGGCACAGATACGCAGTATTTT. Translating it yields CASSALAGAAGTDTQYF.